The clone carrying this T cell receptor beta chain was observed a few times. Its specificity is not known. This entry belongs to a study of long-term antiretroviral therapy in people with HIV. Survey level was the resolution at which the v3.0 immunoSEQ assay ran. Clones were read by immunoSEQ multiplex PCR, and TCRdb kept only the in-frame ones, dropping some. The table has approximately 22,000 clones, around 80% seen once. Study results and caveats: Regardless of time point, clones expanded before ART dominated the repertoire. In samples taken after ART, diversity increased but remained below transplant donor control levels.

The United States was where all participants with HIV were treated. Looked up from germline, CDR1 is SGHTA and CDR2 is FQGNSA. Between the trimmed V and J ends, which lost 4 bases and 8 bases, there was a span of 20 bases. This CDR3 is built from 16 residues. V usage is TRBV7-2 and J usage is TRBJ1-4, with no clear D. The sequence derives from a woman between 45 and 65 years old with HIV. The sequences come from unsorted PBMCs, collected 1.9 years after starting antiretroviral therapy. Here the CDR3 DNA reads TGTGCCAGCAGCTACGGACCGCTAGGGAGGAAGGAAAAACTGTTTTTT. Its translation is CASSYGPLGRKEKLFF.